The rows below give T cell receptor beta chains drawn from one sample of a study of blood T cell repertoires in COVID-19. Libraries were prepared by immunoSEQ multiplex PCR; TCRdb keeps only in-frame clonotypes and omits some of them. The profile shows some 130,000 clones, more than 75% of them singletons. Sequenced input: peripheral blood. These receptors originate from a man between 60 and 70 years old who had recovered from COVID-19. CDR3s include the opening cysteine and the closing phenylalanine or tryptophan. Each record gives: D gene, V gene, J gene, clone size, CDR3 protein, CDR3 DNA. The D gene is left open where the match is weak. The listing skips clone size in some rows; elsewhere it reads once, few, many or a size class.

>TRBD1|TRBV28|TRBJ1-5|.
CASSQGQGANQPQHF
TGTGCCAGCAGCCAGGGACAGGGGGCTAATCAGCCCCAGCATTTT
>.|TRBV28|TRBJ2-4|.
CASEQGAENIQYF
TGTGCCAGTGAACAGGGTGCCGAAAACATTCAGTACTTC
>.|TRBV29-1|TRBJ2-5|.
CSVEDMESPKTQYF
TGCAGCGTTGAAGATATGGAGTCCCCCAAGACCCAGTACTTC
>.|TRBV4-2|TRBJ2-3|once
CASSQGLEFGSDTQYF
TGTGCCAGCAGCCAAGGGCTAGAATTCGGTTCAGATACGCAGTATTTT
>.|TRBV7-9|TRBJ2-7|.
CASSLGGVSYEQYF
TGTGCCAGCAGCTTAGGGGGGGTCTCCTACGAGCAGTACTTC
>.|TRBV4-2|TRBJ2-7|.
CASSQDQGLREQYF
TGTGCCAGCAGCCAAGATCAGGGATTGCGGGAGCAGTACTTC
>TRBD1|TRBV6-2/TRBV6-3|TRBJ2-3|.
CASSYSLGTAYTDTQYF
TGTGCCAGCAGTTACTCCCTCGGGACAGCCTACACAGATACGCAGTATTTT
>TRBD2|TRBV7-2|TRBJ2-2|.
CASSFSGGAMVGELFF
TGTGCCAGCAGCTTTAGCGGGGGGGCCATGGTCGGGGAGCTGTTTTTT
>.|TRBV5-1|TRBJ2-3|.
CASSPEPGTDTQYF
TGCGCCAGCAGCCCGGAGCCAGGCACAGATACGCAGTATTTT
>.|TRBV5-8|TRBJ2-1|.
CASSLAVGGSYNEQFF
TGTGCCAGCAGCTTGGCGGTGGGGGGCTCCTACAATGAGCAGTTCTTC
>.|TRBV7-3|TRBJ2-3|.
CASALGSPGTDTQYF
TGTGCCAGCGCGCTGGGCTCCCCGGGCACAGATACGCAGTATTTT
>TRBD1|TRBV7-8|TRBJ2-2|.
CASSLTSGTGSKGRTGELFF
TGTGCCAGCAGCTTAACCTCCGGGACAGGGAGCAAAGGGCGCACCGGGGAGCTGTTTTTT
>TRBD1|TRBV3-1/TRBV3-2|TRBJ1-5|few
CASSRGQDSNQPQHF
TGTGCCAGCAGCCGAGGACAGGATAGCAATCAGCCCCAGCATTTT
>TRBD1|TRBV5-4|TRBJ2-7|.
CASSPINRGPYEQYF
TGTGCCAGCAGCCCGATTAACAGGGGGCCCTACGAGCAGTACTTC
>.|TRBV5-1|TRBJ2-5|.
CASSLASGANQETQYF
TGCGCCAGCAGCTTGGCCTCGGGAGCAAACCAAGAGACCCAGTACTTC
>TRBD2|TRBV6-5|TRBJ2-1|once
CASSPGTSEYNEQFF
TGTGCCAGCAGCCCCGGGACTAGCGAATACAATGAGCAGTTCTTC
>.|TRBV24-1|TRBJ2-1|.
CATSDSGLGIHNEQFF
TGTGCCACCAGTGACTCAGGGCTAGGAATCCACAATGAGCAGTTCTTC
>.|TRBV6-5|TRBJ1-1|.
CAGRIGVHTEAFF
TGTGCCGGGAGAATTGGAGTGCACACTGAAGCTTTCTTT
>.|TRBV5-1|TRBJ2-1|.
CASSGTYGNNEQFF
TGCGCCAGCAGCGGGACTTATGGGAACAATGAGCAGTTCTTC
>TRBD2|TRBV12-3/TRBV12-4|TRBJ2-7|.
CASRPTSGYEQYF
TGTGCCAGCAGACCAACTAGCGGCTACGAGCAGTACTTC
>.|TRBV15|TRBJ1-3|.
CATSTRDLGGNTIYF
TGTGCCACCAGCACGCGAGACCTCGGGGGAAACACCATATATTTT
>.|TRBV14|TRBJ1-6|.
CASSQDAGRRSYNSPLHF
TGTGCCAGCAGCCAAGATGCGGGGCGCAGGTCCTATAATTCACCCCTCCACTTT